The rows below give T cell receptor beta chains drawn from one sample of a study of CD8+ T cells in alopecia areata. Sequenced by immunoSEQ multiplex PCR; TCRdb stores in-frame clones only, minus some. This table has some 120,000 clones, 58% appearing once. The specimen comprised CD4+ T cells sorted from blood, sampled at week 0. The origin of the receptors is a human donor with alopecia areata. Each CDR3 is given with its conserved first and last residue. D genes are given only for firm matches. Only some rows state a clone size, as once, few, many or a class for expanded clones.

TRBJ2-7	14	-	-	TRBV7-8	TGTGCCAGCAGCTTAGACAGGTCGGCCTACGAGCAGTACTTC	CASSLDRSAYEQYF
TRBJ2-4	16	-	TRBD1	TRBV6-5	TGTGCCAGCAGTTACAGCGGGACAGGGTTCAAAAACATTCAGTACTTC	CASSYSGTGFKNIQYF
TRBJ2-5	16	-	-	TRBV11-2	TGTGCCAGCAGCTTAGGGGCTAAGGGGGGCCTAGAGACCCAGTACTTC	CASSLGAKGGLETQYF
TRBJ1-2	8	-	-	TRBV7-7	TGTGCCAGCGATGGCTACACCTTC	CASDGYTF
TRBJ2-2	14	-	-	TRBV7-2	TGTGCCAGCAGCCCGGGCCGGGCCACCGGGGAGCTGTTTTTT	CASSPGRATGELFF
TRBJ1-6	15	-	-	TRBV15	TGTGCCACCAGCACCGAAACAGGGACTAATTCACCCCTCCACTTT	CATSTETGTNSPLHF
TRBJ1-1	14	-	TRBD1	TRBV28	TGTGCCAGCACTCCAGGGGACAGAAACACTGAAGCTTTCTTT	CASTPGDRNTEAFF
TRBJ2-5	11	few	-	TRBV20-1	TGCAGTGCAAGGATCCTTGAGACCCAGTACTTC	CSARILETQYF
TRBJ2-5	14	few	TRBD2	TRBV29-1	TGCAGCGTTGACCCAGCGGGGGGGCAAGAGACCCAGTACTTC	CSVDPAGGQETQYF
TRBJ2-7	11	-	-	TRBV27	TGTGCCCTTAAGAGTAGTTACGAGCAGTACTTC	CALKSSYEQYF
TRBJ2-6	18	-	-	TRBV7-9	TGTGCCAGCAGTCACCCCCCGGGCAGACCCTCTGGGGCCAACGTCCTGACTTTC	CASSHPPGRPSGANVLTF
TRBJ2-7	14	-	TRBD1	TRBV6-6	TGTGCCAGCAGCCGCCGACAGGGCTTCTACGAGCAGTACTTC	CASSRRQGFYEQYF
TRBJ2-3	14	few	-	TRBV7-2	TGTGCCAGCAGCTTAGTCGGAGGGGTGAATACGCAGTATTTT	CASSLVGGVNTQYF
TRBJ1-1	14	-	TRBD1	TRBV6-6	TGTGCCAGCAGTTACCCCGGGACAGAAACTGAAGCTTTCTTT	CASSYPGTETEAFF
TRBJ2-3	13	-	-	TRBV10-3	TGTGCCATCAGGGACGGTAGCACAGATACGCAGTATTTT	CAIRDGSTDTQYF
TRBJ2-3	13	-	-	TRBV5-6	TGTGCCAGCAGCTTTCAGGGCACAGATACGCAGTATTTT	CASSFQGTDTQYF
TRBJ2-5	14	-	TRBD2	TRBV7-2	TGTGCCAGCAGGAAAAACTACCCCCAGGGACTAGCAGACTTC	CASRKNYPQGLADF